Below, 16 T cell receptor beta chains from the same sample are listed, as sequenced in a study of control samples from healthy donors and cancer patients. Only in-frame clones appear in the TCRdb table, and some are missing; sequencing was by immunoSEQ multiplex PCR. The table lists 100,000 to 150,000 clones, over 80% of them singletons, with 0.5% to 0.7% in the top ten. The sequencing input was PBMCs. All receptors derive from a man of 80 years or more with head and neck cancer.

The chain couples TRBV19 to TRBJ1-2, with unresolved D. V lost 7 bases and J 2 bases, leaving 14 bases between the germline ends. The CDR3 sequence is 14 residues long. CDR1 and CDR2 (germline): LNHDA, SQIVND (reference sequence). CDR3 DNA: TGTGCCAGTACCACTAACCAGAGGAACTATGGCTACACCTTC. Encoded protein: CASTTNQRNYGYTF.

This chain joins TRBV6-5 and TRBJ2-7; D ambiguous. The end of the DNA fits TRBJ2-1 better, so the J call may be wrong. This CDR3 has 15 residues. CDR1 and CDR2 from the germline V gene are MNHEY and SVGAGI. Written as DNA, the CDR3 is TGTGCCAGCAGTATACGACCTTTTAACTACAATGAGCAGTTCTTC. This translates into CASSIRPFNYNEQFF.

The chain recombines TRBV29-1 with TRBJ1-4; unclear D gene. This CDR3 region has 14 residues. Trimming took off 0 bases at V and 4 bases at J, with 9 bases between the two ends. Per the germline V gene, CDR1 is SQVTM and CDR2 is ANQGSEA. CDR3 in amino acids: CSVEDSPINEKLFF. DNA for the CDR3: TGCAGCGTTGAAGATAGCCCCATTAATGAAAAACTGTTTTTT.

The rearrangement joins TRBV21-1 to TRBJ2-5; the table assigns TRBD1, which was not confirmed against the DNA. TRBV21-1 has pseudogene status. CDR3 length: 15 amino acids. CDR3: CASRRNREKEETQYF. The CDR3, as DNA: TGTGCCAGCAGGCGGAACAGGGAGAAGGAAGAGACCCAGTACTTC.

The chain employs TRBV3-1 (or the pseudogene TRBV3-2) and TRBJ1-1, with a weak D call TRBD1 (5 bases). Germline CDR1 reads LGHDT; CDR2 reads YNNKEL (reference sequence). The CDR3 loop spans 18 amino acids. Trimming took 1 base from V and 2 from J, leaving 20 bases between them. The CDR3 nucleotides are TGTGCCAGCAGCCAAGTTGGGGCCAGTCAAAATAAAAACACTGAAGCTTTCTTT. The encoded protein is CASSQVGASQNKNTEAFF.

The chain couples TRBV2 to TRBJ1-1, with a possible D match to TRBD1 (6 bases). CDR3 length: 15 residues. V lost 6 bases and J 4 bases, leaving 18 bases between the germline ends. In germline, CDR1 is SNHLY, CDR2 FYNNEI. CDR3 in amino acids: CASSVIGGRGTEAFF. In DNA form, the CDR3 reads TGTGCCAGCAGCGTTATAGGGGGTAGGGGCACTGAAGCTTTCTTT.

The V gene is TRBV5-1, the J gene TRBJ2-5, with 8 bases identical to TRBD1. Germline V gene lookup returns CDR1 SGHRS and CDR2 YFSETQ. This CDR3 contains 14 residues. The ends lost 2 bases at V and 5 bases at J; junction bases unmatched: 5. CDR3 in DNA: TGCGCCAGCAGCTTAGACAGGGGTCTCGAGACCCAGTACTTC. Amino acids: CASSLDRGLETQYF.

V is TRBV5-1 and J is TRBJ2-5, with 15 bases fitting TRBD2. Germline assignment: CDR1 SGHRS and CDR2 YFSETQ. The CDR3 runs 15 residues. V lost 3 bases, J lost 4 bases, and 1 base stayed unmatched. CDR3 residues: CASSWTSGRVETQYF. The DNA of the CDR3 is TGCGCCAGCAGCTGGACTAGCGGGAGGGTAGAGACCCAGTACTTC. The full variable domain, in which reference TRBV5-1 and TRBJ2-5 provide the parts outside the CDR3, is KAGVTQTPRYLIKTRGQQVTLSCSPISGHRSVSWYQQTPGQGLQFLFEYFSETQRNKGNFPGRFSGRQFSNSRSEMNVSTLELGDSALYLCASSWTSGRVETQYFGPGTRLLVL.

The J gene is TRBJ2-2, the V gene TRBV5-1; no definite D call. Trimming cost V 2 bases and J 9 bases, with 8 bases left between them. The CDR3 has 12 amino acids. From germline, CDR1 is SGHRS and CDR2 YFSETQ. The CDR3 reads CASSFDSWELFF. For the CDR3, the DNA is TGCGCCAGCAGCTTTGATTCCTGGGAGCTGTTTTTT.

V usage is TRBV27 and J usage is TRBJ1-6; no clear D gene. Trimming removed 0 bases at V and 6 bases at J, with 6 bases between. The CDR3 has 14 residues. CDR1 and CDR2 (germline): MNHEY, SMNVEV (reference sequence). DNA of the CDR3: TGTGCCAGCAGTTTATCAGGGCCTAATTCACCCCTCCACTTT. As protein: CASSLSGPNSPLHF.

This chain links TRBV27 with TRBJ2-7; D possibly corresponds to TRBD1 (6 bases). The CDR3 consists of 11 residues. CDR1 is MNHEY and CDR2 is SMNVEV in the germline V gene (reference sequence). The CDR3 here is CASSWGTSGSV. As DNA, the CDR3 is TGTGCCAGCAGTTGGGGGACATCCGGTTCTGTG.

This clone was detected only once. The chain recombines TRBV5-5 with TRBJ2-7, with D perhaps matching TRBD2 (6 bases). This CDR3 has 18 amino acids. CDR1 is SGHKS and CDR2 is YYEKEE in the germline V gene (reference sequence). V was clipped by 3 bases and J by 1 base, with 23 bases between them. CDR3 sequence: CASSSDGTPPTGSYEQYF. DNA for the CDR3: TGTGCCAGCAGCTCCGACGGGACTCCGCCTACAGGTTCCTACGAGCAGTACTTC.

The chain couples TRBV5-5 to TRBJ2-5, with D tentatively TRBD1 (8 bases). The CDR3 covers 16 residues. V dropped 4 bases and J dropped 7 bases, with 23 bases sitting between them. From germline, CDR1 is SGHKS and CDR2 YYEKEE (reference sequence). CDR3 bases: TGTGCCAGCAGCGCAGACAGGGGTGGAGGACTAGGGACCCAGTACTTC. It translates to CASSADRGGGLGTQYF.

V is TRBV30 and J is TRBJ1-3; D not certain. Per germline, CDR1 GTSNPN and CDR2 SVGIG (reference sequence). V gave up 0 bases and J gave up 4 bases, with 10 bases separating them. The CDR3 sequence is 14 residues long. CDR3 in amino acids: CAWSVPRQGNTIYF. The CDR3 region has the DNA TGTGCCTGGAGTGTACCACGGCAGGGAAACACCATATATTTT.

This rearrangement joins TRBV5-1 to TRBJ2-6; maybe TRBD1 (5 bases). The CDR3 is made up of 16 amino acids. The germline V and J ends were trimmed by 4 bases and 2 bases, with 13 bases remaining between them. Looked up from germline, CDR1 is SGHRS and CDR2 is YFSETQ. The CDR3 nucleotides read TGCGCCAGCAGCCCTGCAGGGTCGGCTGGGGCCAACGTCCTGACTTTC. Its translation: CASSPAGSAGANVLTF.

This clone was seen just once. The chain uses TRBV7-2 and TRBJ1-5, with a weak D call TRBD1 (5 bases). The CDR3 runs 15 residues. CDR1 is SGHTA and CDR2 is FQGNSA in the germline V gene. V lost 4 bases, J lost 0 bases, and 10 bases lay in between. CDR3 in DNA: TGTGCCAGCAGCTACACCGGGACTAGCAATCAGCCCCAGCATTTT. This sequence encodes CASSYTGTSNQPQHF.